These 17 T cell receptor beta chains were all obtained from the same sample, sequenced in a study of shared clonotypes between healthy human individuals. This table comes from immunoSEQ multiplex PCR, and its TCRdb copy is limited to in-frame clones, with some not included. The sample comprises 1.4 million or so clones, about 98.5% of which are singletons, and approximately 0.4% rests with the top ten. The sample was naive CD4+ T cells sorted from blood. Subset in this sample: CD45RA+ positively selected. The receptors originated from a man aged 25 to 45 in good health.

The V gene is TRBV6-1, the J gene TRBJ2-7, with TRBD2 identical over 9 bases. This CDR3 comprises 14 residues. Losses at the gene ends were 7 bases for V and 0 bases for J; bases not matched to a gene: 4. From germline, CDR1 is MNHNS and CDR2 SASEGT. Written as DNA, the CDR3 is TGTGCCAGCAAAAGCGGGAGGAACTCCTACGAGCAGTACTTC. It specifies CASKSGRNSYEQYF.

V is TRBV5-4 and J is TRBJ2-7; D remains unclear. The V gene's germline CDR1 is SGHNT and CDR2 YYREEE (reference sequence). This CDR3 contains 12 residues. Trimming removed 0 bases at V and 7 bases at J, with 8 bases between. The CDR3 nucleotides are TGTGCCAGCAGCTTGGTAGGGAAAGAGCAGTACTTC. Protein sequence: CASSLVGKEQYF.

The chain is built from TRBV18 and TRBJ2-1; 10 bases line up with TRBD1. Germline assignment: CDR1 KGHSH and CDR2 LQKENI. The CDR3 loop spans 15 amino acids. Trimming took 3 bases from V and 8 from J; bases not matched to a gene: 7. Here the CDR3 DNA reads TGTGCCAGCTCACCGGGCGGACAGGGGGTCCATGAGCAGTTCTTC. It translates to CASSPGGQGVHEQFF. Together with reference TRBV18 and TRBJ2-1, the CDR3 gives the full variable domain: NAGVMQNPRHLVRRRGQEARLRCSPMKGHSHVYWYRQLPEEGLKFMVYLQKENIIDESGMPKERFSAEFPKEGPSILRIQQVVRGDSAAYFCASSPGGQGVHEQFFGPGTRLTVL.

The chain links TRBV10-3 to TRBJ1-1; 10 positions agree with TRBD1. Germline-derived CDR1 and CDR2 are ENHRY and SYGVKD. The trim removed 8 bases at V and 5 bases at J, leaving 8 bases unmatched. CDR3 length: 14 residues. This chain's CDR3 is CAIGRDRGGTEAFF. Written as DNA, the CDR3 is TGTGCCATCGGCCGGGACAGGGGTGGAACTGAAGCTTTCTTT.

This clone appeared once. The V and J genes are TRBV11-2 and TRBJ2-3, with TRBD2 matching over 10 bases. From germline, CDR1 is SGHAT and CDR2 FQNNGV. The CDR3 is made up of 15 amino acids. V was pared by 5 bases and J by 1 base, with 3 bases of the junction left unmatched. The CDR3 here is CASSVGTSGTDTQYF. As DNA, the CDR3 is TGTGCCAGCAGCGTTGGGACTAGCGGCACAGATACGCAGTATTTT.

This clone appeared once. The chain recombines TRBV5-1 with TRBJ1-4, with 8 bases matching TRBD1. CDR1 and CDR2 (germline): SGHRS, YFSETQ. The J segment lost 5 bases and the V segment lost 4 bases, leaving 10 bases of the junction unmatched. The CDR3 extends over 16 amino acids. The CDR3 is CASSMERTGRNEKLFF. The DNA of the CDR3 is TGCGCCAGCAGCATGGAAAGGACAGGGCGGAATGAAAAACTGTTTTTT.

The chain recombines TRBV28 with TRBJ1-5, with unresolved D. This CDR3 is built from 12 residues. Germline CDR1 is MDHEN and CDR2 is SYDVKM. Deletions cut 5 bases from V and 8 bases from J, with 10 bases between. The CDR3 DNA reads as TGTGCCAGCAGTATCCCAATGGAGCCCCAGCATTTT. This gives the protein CASSIPMEPQHF.

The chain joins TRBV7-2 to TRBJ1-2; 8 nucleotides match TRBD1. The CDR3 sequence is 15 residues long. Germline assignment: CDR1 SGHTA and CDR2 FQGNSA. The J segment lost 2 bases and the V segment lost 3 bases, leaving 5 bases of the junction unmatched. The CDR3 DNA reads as TGTGCCAGCAGCTTGTACAGGGGGTCGAACTATGGCTACACCTTC. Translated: CASSLYRGSNYGYTF.

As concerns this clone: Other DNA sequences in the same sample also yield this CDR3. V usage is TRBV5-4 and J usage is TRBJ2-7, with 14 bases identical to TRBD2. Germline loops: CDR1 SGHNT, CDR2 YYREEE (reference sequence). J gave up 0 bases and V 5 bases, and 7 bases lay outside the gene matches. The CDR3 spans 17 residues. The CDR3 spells CASSKGLAGESSYEQYF. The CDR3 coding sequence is TGTGCCAGCAGTAAGGGACTAGCGGGAGAGAGCTCCTACGAGCAGTACTTC.

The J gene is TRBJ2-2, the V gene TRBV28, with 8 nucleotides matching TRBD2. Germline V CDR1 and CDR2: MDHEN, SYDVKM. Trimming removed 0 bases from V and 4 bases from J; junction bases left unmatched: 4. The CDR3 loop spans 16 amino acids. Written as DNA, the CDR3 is TGTGCCAGCAGTTTATGGGGAGCGGGAGCCACCGGGGAGCTGTTTTTT. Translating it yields CASSLWGAGATGELFF.

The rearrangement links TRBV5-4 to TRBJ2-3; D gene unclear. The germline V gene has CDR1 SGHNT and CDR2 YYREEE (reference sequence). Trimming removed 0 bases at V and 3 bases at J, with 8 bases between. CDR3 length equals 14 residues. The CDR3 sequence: CASSLERRTDTQYF. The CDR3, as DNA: TGTGCCAGCAGCTTGGAACGGCGAACAGATACGCAGTATTTT.

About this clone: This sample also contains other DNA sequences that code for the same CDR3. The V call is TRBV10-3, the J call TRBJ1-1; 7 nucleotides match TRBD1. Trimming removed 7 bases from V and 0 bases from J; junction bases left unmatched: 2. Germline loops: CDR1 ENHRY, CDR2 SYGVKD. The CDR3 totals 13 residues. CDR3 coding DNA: TGTGCCATCACTGGACAGGTGAACACTGAAGCTTTCTTT. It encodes CAITGQVNTEAFF.

The CDR3 loop is CAWSAGGRRTGELFF. The CDR3 DNA is TGTGCCTGGAGTGCCGGGGGGCGGCGGACCGGGGAGCTGTTTTTT. V is TRBV30 and J is TRBJ2-2; D possibly corresponds to TRBD2 (7 bases). This CDR3 has 15 amino acids. The V gene lost 1 base and the J gene lost 5 bases, with 14 bases spanning the gap. Per the germline V gene, CDR1 is GTSNPN and CDR2 is SVGIG (reference sequence).

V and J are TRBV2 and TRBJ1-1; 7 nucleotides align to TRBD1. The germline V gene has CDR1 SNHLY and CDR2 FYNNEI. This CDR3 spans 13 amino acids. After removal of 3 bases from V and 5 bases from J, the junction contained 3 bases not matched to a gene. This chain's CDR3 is CASSDDRATEAFF. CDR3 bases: TGTGCCAGCAGTGATGACAGGGCAACTGAAGCTTTCTTT.

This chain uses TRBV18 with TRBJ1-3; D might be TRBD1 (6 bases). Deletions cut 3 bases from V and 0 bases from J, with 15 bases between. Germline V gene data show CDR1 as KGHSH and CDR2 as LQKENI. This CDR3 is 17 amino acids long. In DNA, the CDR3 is TGTGCCAGCTCACCTAAACAGGGACTCAACTCTGGAAACACCATATATTTT. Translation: CASSPKQGLNSGNTIYF.

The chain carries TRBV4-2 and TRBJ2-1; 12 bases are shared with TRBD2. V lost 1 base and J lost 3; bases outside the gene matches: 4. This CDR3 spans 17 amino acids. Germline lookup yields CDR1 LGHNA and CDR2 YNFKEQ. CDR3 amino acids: CASSQGLAGALYNEQFF. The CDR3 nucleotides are TGTGCCAGCAGCCAAGGACTAGCGGGAGCACTCTACAATGAGCAGTTCTTC.

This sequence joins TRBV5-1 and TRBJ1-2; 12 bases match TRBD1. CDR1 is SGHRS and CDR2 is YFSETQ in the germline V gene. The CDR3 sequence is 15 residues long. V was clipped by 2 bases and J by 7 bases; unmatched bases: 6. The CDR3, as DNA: TGCGCCAGCAGCTTACCGGGACAGGGGGCTGGTGGCTACACCTTC. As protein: CASSLPGQGAGGYTF.